Reported below is one T cell receptor beta chain. Its antigen remains undetermined. Base qualities are missing; no much larger clone stands one base away. This entry comes from a study of blood T cell repertoires in COVID-19 (dated by TCRdb to the early 2020s). Broadly, across the study: The collaborator samples originated in the United States, Italy and Spain and spanned the acute and convalescent phases of COVID-19. The material from the prospective study consisted of cDNA or gDNA derived from T cells, B-cell-depleted T cells, or PBMCs. The dataset comprised deeply sampled blood TCRbeta repertoires from subjects exposed to, actively infected with, or recovered from COVID-19. The repertoires were made available in a free public database intended to serve as a resource for research on the immune response to SARS-CoV-2. Samples came from the ongoing ImmuneRACE study (first 160 participants) plus 1,254 subjects from 6 global collaborators. Sample metadata almost always included a de-identified subject ID, COVID-19 status, age in years and sex. Where available, HLA class I and class II types were obtained from metadata supplied by the sample provider rather than from assay-based typing.

Each collaborating institution followed its own protocols to collect whole blood in K2EDTA tubes. Collaborator samples were shipped for TCRbeta analysis as frozen whole blood, isolated PBMCs, or DNA extracted from either sample type. The study at large found these results: The quantity of clinical and demographic metadata differed by source and by participant and was supplied without curation.

V and J are trimmed by 11 bases and 0 bases, and the gene matches miss 6 bases of the junction. According to the germline V gene, CDR1 reads MRHNA and CDR2 reads SNTAGT. The CDR3, from cysteine to phenylalanine, totals 13 residues. The DNA shown is the 39-base CDR3, in frame from base 1. The immunoSEQ Assay, a bias-controlled multiplex PCR, was used to amplify TCRbeta CDR3 regions from genomic DNA. The authors' pipeline ran thus. The number of nucleated cells in each sample was estimated from the amplification of reference gene primers within the assay. Sequence reads were collapsed and filtered to measure the absolute abundance of every unique TCRbeta CDR3 rearrangement. For each sample, productive Simpson clonality was calculated as the square root of Simpson's diversity index across productive rearrangements. Here the immuneACCESS table is served through TCRdb, limited to in-frame sequences with V and J called. Missing clones are a known gap in these copies; in checked studies unresolved V genes cover under half, and the rest lacks a known reason. V and J calls and clone size follow that table, whereas D and trimming were derived from the DNA. The sample includes around 300,000 clones, with 88% observed a single time. The ten biggest clones cover 4% of the sample.

Sequencing was done on a sample of peripheral blood. The TCR originated in a woman aged 50 to 60 with active or convalescent COVID-19. The V and J segments used are TRBV6-4 and TRBJ2-7, with 8 bases in between that match TRBD2. The nucleotides read TGTGCCGGTAGCGGGGCGGACTCCTACGAGCAGTACTTC. It codes for CAGSGADSYEQYF.